This T cell receptor (beta chain) was observed in a study of T cells in Graves' hyperthyroidism and ophthalmopathy. This CDR3 contains 14 residues. Trimming left V 6 bases short and J 9 bases short, with 18 bases between. Germline values: CDR1 SNHLY, CDR2 FYNNEI. The source material, RNA transcripts, was used to amplify TCR beta CDR3 regions. TCR CDR3 regions were first amplified by RT-PCR with HTBI primers. TCRdb fed the multiplex PCR reads into MiXCR, producing one record per CDR3 protein. The repertoire holds about 540,000 distinct CDR3 sequences, about 45% seen once, with 6.5% to 9% in the top ten. Patients with uncontrolled infections, other autoimmune diseases, pregnancy or lactation were excluded. Diagnoses used clinical symptoms, serum thyroxine and TRAb, thyroid ultrasound and orbital computed tomography. Whole-study results and caveats: From stable hyperthyroidism, ophthalmopathy was set apart by a 13 V-J model.

In regard to this clonotype: What it binds is not known.

This sequence was found in a woman under 30 with Graves' hyperthyroidism. Sequenced: peripheral blood or thyroid tissue (not recorded which). The V gene is TRBV2, the J gene TRBJ1-5; D not resolved. The CDR3 DNA sequence: TGTGCCAGCAGAGAACAGACGATTATTTCGCCCCAGCATTTT. The encoded protein is CASREQTIISPQHF.